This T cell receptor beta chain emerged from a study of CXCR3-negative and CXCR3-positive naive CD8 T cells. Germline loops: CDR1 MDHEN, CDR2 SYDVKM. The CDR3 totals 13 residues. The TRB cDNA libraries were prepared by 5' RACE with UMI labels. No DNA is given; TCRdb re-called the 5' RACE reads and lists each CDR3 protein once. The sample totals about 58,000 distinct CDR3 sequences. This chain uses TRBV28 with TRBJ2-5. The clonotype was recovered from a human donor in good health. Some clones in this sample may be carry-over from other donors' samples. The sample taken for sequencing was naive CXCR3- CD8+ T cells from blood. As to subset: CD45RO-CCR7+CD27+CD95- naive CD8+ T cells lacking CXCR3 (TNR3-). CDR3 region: CASSFSLKETQYF.